A single count supports the clone carrying this T cell receptor beta chain. This sample stems from a study of blood T cell repertoires in COVID-19. CDR3 length equals 17 residues. Per the germline V gene, CDR1 is MDHEN and CDR2 is SYDVKM. Trimming cost V 5 bases and J 2 bases, with 20 bases left between them. Here immunoSEQ multiplex PCR was the method, and the copy in TCRdb shows in-frame clones only, minus some. The sample holds roughly 42,000 clones, 90% seen once. This chain links TRBV28 with TRBJ2-3; D is possibly TRBD1 (5 bases). Sequencing was performed on peripheral blood. The TCR originated in a man aged 45 to 65 with active COVID-19. The CDR3 DNA reads as TGTGCCAGCAGTCCCACGTCCCCTGGGGCCGACACAGATACGCAGTATTTT. It translates to CASSPTSPGADTDTQYF.